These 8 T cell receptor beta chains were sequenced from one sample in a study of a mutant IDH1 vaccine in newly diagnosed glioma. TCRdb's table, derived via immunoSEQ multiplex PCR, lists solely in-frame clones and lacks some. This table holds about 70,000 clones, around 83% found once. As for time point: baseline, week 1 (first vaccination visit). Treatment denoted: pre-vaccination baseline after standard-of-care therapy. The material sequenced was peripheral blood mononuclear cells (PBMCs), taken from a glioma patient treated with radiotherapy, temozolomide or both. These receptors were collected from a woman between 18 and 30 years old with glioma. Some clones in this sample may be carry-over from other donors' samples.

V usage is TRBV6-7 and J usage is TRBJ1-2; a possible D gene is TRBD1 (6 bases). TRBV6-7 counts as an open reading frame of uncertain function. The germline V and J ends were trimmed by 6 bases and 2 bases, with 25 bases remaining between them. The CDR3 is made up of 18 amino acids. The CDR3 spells CASSYPASYTGYNYGYTF. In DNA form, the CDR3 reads TGTGCCAGCAGCTACCCCGCTTCATATACAGGGTACAACTATGGCTACACCTTC.

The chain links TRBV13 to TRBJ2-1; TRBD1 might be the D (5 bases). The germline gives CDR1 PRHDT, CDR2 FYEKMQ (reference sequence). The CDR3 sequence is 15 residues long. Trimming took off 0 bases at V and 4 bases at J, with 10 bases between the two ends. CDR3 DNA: TGTGCCAGCAGCTTAGGCAGGGATCTTTACAATGAGCAGTTCTTC. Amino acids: CASSLGRDLYNEQFF. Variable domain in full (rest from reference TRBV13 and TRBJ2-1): AAGVIQSPRHLIKEKRETATLKCYPIPRHDTVYWYQQGPGQDPQFLISFYEKMQSDKGSIPDRFSAQQFSDYHSELNMSSLELGDSALYFCASSLGRDLYNEQFFGPGTRLTVL.

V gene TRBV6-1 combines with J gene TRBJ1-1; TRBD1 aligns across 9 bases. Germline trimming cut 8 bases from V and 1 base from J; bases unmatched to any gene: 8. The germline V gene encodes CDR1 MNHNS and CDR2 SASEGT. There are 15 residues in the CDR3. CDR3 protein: CASSQQGAGNTEAFF. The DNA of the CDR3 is TGTGCCAGCTCTCAACAGGGGGCAGGGAACACTGAAGCTTTCTTT.

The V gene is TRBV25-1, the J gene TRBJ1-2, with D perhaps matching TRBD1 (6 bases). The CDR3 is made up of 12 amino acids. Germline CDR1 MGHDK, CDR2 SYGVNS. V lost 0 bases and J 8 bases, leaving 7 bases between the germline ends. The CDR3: CASSEYRGGYTF. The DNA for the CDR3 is TGTGCCAGCAGTGAATACAGGGGCGGCTACACCTTC.

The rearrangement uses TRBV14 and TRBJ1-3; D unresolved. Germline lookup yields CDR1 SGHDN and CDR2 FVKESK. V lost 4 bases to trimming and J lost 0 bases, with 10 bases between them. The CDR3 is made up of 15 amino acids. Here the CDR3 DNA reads TGTGCCAGCAGCCGGGAGGTGATCTCTGGAAACACCATATATTTT. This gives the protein CASSREVISGNTIYF.

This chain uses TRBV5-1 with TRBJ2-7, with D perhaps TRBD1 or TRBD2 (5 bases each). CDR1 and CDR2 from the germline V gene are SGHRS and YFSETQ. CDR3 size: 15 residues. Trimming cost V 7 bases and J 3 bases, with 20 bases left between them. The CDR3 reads CASGGLVGPGYEQYF. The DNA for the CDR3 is TGCGCCAGCGGGGGTCTAGTGGGACCCGGCTACGAGCAGTACTTC.

The CDR3 DNA follows: TGCGCCAGCAGCTTGTTAGGGAACGGCTACACCTTC. Residues: CASSLLGNGYTF. The V gene is TRBV5-1, the J gene TRBJ1-2; D gene ambiguous. This CDR3 region has 12 residues. Germline-derived CDR1 and CDR2 are SGHRS and YFSETQ. V was cut by 1 base and J by 8 bases, with 9 bases left in between. The full variable domain, rest sourced from reference TRBV5-1 and TRBJ1-2, is KAGVTQTPRYLIKTRGQQVTLSCSPISGHRSVSWYQQTPGQGLQFLFEYFSETQRNKGNFPGRFSGRQFSNSRSEMNVSTLELGDSALYLCASSLLGNGYTFGSGTRLTVV.

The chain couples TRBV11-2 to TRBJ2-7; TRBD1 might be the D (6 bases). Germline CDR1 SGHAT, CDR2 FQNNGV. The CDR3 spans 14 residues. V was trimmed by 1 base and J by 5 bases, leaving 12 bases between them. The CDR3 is CASSLVNRAHEQYF. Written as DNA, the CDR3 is TGTGCCAGCAGCTTAGTCAACAGGGCCCACGAGCAGTACTTC.